This T cell receptor beta chain stems from a study of blood T cell repertoires in COVID-19. The overall study: Both acute and convalescent COVID-19 samples were obtained from the United States, Italy and Spain. T cells, B-cell-depleted T cells, or PBMCs supplied cDNA or gDNA.

In the original processing: Using reference gene primer amplification, nucleated cell counts were estimated. Sequenced by immunoSEQ multiplex PCR; TCRdb stores in-frame clones only, minus some. D and trimming come from the DNA, and the V and J calls and clone size come from that table. The sample consists of fewer than 150,000 clones, roughly 85% of them appearing once. In Seattle, patients joined the study during active infection and were tracked longitudinally. V lost 0 bases and J lost 8, with 10 bases in between. This CDR3 region has 13 residues. The germline CDR1 and CDR2 sequences are LGHDT and YNNKEL (reference sequence).

Sequencing was performed on peripheral blood. The source of this sequence is a woman aged 55-70 years with COVID-19, enrolled during active disease. This rearrangement joins TRBV3-1 (or the pseudogene TRBV3-2) to TRBJ1-1; a weak D match, TRBD1 (6 bases). CDR3 nucleotide sequence: TGTGCCAGCAGCCAAGATAAGGGGGAAGAAGCTTTCTTT. Translating gives CASSQDKGEEAFF.